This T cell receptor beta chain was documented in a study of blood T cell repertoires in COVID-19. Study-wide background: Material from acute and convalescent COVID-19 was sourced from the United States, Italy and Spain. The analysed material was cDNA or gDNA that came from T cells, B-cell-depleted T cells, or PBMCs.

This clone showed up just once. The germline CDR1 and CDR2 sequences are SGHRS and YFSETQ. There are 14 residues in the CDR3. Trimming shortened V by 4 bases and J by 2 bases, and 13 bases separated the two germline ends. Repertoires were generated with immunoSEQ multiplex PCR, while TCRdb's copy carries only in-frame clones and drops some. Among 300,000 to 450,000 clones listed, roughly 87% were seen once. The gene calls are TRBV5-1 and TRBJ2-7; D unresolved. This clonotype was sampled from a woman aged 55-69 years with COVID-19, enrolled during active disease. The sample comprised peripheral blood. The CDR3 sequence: CASSNQSQAYEQYF. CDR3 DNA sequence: TGCGCCAGCAGCAATCAGAGTCAGGCCTACGAGCAGTACTTC.